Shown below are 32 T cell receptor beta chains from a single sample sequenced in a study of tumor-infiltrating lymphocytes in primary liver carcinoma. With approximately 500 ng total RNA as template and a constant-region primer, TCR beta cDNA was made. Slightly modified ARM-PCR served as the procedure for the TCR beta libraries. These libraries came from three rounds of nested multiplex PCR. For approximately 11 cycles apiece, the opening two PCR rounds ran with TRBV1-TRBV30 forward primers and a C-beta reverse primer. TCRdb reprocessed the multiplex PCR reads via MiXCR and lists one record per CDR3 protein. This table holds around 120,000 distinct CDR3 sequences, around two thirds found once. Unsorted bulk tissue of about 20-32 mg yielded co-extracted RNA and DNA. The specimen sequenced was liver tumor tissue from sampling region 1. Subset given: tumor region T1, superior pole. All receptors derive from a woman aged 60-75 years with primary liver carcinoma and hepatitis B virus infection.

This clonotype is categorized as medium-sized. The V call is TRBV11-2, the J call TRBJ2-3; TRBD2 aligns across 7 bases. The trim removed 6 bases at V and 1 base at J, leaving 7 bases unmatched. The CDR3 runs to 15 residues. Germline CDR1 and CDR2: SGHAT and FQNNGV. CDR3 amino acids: CASRLEAGGTDTQYF. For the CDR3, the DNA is TGTGCCAGCAGACTAGAGGCGGGAGGCACAGATACGCAGTATTTT.

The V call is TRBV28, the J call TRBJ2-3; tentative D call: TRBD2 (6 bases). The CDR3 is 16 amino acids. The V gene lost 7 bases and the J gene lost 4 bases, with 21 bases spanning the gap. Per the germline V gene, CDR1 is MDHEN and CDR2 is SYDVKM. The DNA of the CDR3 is TGTGCCAGCACCCCATATGACGGGAGATTTTCAGATACGCAGTATTTT. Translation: CASTPYDGRFSDTQYF.

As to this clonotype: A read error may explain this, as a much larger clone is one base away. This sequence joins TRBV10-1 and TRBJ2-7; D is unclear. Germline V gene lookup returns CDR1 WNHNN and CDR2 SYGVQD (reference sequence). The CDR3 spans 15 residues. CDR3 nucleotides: TGCTCCAGCAGTGCGTCTCAGAGAAGAGGCTACGAGCAGTACTTC. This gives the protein CSSSASQRRGYEQYF.

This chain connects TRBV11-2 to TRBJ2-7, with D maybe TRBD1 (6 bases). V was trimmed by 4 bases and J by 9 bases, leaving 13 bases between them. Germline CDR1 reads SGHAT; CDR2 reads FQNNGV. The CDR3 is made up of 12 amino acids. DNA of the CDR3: TGTGCCAGCAGCTCCTCAGGGGTCGCGCAGTACTTC. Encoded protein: CASSSSGVAQYF.

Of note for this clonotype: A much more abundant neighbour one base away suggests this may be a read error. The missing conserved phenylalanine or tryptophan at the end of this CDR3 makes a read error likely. CDR3 in amino acids: CATRSASGSYEQYL. The CDR3 region has the DNA TGTGCCACCCGTTCGGCTAGCGGCTCCTACGAGCAGTACTTA. This rearrangement joins TRBV6-6 to TRBJ2-7, with 7 bases aligning to TRBD2. Germline CDR1 is MNHNY and CDR2 is SVGAGI (reference sequence). The CDR3 is 14 residues long. The V gene end was trimmed by 10 bases and the J gene end by 0 bases; junction bases not matched to a gene: 9.

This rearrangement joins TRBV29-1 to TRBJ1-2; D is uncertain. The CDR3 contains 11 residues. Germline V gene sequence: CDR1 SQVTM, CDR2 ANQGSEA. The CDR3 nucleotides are TGCAGAGTCAATGTCGGGGAAGGCTACACCTTC. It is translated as CRVNVGEGYTF.

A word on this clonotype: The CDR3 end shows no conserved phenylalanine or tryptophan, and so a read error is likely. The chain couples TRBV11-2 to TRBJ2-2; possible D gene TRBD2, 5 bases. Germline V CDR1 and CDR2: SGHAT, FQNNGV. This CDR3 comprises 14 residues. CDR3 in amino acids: CASSPARRTGKLFV. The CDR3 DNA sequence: TGTGCCAGCAGCCCAGCCAGGAGGACCGGGAAGCTGTTTGTT.

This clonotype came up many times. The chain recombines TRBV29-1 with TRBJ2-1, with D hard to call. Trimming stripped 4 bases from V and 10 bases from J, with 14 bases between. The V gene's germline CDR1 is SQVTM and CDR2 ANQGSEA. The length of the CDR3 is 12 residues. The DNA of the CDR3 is TGCAGCGTTGGCCCAGGCCGCGGCGAGCAGTTCTTC. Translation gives CSVGPGRGEQFF.

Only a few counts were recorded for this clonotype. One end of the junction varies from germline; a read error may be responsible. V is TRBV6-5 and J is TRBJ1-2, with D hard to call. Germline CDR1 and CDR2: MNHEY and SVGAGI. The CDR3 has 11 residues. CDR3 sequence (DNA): TGTACCAGCAGTTACGCGGGGGGCTACACCTTC. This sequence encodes CTSSYAGGYTF.

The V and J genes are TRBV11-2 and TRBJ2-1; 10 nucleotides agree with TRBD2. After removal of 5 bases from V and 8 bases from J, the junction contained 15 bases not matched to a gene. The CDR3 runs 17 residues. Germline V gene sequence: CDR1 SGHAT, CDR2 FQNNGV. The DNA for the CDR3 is TGTGCCAGCAGCCCCCCGGCTAGCGGGAGTGTGTACGATGAGCAGTTCTTC. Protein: CASSPPASGSVYDEQFF. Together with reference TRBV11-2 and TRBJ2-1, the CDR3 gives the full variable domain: EAGVAQSPRYKIIEKRQSVAFWCNPISGHATLYWYQQILGQGPKLLIQFQNNGVVDDSQLPKDRFSAERLKGVDSTLKIQPAKLEDSAVYLCASSPPASGSVYDEQFFGPGTRLTVL.

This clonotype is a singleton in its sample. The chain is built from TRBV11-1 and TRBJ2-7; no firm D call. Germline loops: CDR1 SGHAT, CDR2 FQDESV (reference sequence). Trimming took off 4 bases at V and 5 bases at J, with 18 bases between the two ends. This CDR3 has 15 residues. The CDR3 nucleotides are TGTGCCAGCAGCTCGACCGGCCTCCTCGACGACGAGCAGTACTTC. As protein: CASSSTGLLDDEQYF.

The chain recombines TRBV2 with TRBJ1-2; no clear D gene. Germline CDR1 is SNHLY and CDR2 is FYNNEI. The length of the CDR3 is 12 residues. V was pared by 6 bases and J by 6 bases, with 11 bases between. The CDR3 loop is CASSEAGHGYTF. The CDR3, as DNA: TGTGCCAGCAGCGAGGCAGGCCATGGCTACACCTTC.

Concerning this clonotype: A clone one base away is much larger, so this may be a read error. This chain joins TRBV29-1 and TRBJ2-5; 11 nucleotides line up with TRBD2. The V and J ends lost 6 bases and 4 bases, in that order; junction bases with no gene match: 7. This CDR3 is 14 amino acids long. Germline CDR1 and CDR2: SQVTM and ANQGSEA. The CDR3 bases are TGCAGCGTCGCAACTAGCGGGAGTATAGAGACCCAGTACTTC. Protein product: CSVATSGSIETQYF.

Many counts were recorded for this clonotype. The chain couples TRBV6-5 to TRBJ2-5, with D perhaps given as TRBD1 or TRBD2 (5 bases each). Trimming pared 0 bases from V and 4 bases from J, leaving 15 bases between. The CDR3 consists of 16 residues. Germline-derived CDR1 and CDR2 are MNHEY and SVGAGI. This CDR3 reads CASSYSWGRTLETQYF. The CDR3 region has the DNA TGTGCCAGCAGTTACTCGTGGGGACGAACGTTAGAGACCCAGTACTTC.

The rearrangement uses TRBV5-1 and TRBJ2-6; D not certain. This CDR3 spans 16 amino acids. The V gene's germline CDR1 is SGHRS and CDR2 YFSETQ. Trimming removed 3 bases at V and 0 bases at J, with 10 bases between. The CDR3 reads CASSYQLSSGANVLTF. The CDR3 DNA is TGCGCCAGCAGCTACCAGTTGAGCTCTGGGGCCAACGTCCTGACTTTC.

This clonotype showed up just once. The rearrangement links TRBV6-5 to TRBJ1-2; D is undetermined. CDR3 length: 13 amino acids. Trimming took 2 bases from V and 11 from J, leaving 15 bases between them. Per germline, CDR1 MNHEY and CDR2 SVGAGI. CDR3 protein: CASSYEVNYCYTF. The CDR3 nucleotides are TGTGCCAGCAGTTACGAGGTTAACTATTGTTACACCTTC.

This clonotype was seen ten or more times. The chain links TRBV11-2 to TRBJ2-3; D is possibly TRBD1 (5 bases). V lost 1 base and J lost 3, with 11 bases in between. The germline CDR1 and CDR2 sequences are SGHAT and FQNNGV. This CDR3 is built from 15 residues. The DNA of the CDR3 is TGTGCCAGCAGCTTAGGACAGTCCCCAACAGATACGCAGTATTTT. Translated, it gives CASSLGQSPTDTQYF. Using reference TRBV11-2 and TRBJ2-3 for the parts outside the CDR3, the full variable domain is EAGVAQSPRYKIIEKRQSVAFWCNPISGHATLYWYQQILGQGPKLLIQFQNNGVVDDSQLPKDRFSAERLKGVDSTLKIQPAKLEDSAVYLCASSLGQSPTDTQYFGPGTRLTVL.

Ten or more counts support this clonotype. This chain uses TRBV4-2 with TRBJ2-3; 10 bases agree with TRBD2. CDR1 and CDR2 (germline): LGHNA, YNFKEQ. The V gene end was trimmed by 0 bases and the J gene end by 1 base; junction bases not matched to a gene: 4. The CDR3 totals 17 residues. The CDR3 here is CASSQDLLAGGTDTQYF. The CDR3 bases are TGTGCCAGCAGCCAAGATCTCCTAGCGGGAGGCACAGATACGCAGTATTTT.

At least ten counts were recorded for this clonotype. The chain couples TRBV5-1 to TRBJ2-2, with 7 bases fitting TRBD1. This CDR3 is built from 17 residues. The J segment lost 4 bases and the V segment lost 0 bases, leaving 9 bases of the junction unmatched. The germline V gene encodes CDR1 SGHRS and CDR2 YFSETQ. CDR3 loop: CASSLALRTGPTGELFF. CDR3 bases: TGCGCCAGCAGCTTGGCGCTGCGGACAGGCCCCACCGGGGAGCTGTTTTTT.

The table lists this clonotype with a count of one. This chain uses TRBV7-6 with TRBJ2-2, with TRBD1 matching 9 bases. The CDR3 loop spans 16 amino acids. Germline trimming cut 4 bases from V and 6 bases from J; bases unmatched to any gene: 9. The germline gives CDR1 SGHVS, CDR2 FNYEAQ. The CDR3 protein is CASSSSQGARSGELFF. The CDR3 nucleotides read TGTGCCAGCAGCTCCTCACAGGGGGCGCGGTCCGGGGAGCTGTTTTTT. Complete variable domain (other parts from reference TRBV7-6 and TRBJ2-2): GAGVSQSPRYKVTKRGQDVALRCDPISGHVSLYWYRQALGQGPEFLTYFNYEAQQDKSGLPNDRFSAERPEGSISTLTIQRTEQRDSAMYRCASSSSQGARSGELFFGEGSRLTVL.

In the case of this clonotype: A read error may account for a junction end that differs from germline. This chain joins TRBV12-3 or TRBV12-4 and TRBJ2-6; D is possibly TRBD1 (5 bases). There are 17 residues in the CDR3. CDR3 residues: CASSPPRAYSGANVLAF. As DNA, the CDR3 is TGTGCCAGCAGTCCTCCCCGGGCCTACTCTGGGGCCAACGTCCTGGCCTTC.

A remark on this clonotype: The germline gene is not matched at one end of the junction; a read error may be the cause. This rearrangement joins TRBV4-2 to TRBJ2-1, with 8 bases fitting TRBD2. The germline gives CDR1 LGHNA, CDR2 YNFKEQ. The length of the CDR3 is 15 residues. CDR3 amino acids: CVSSQNRTSRNEQFF. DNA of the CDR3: TGTGTCAGCAGCCAAAATAGGACTAGCCGCAATGAGCAGTTCTTC.

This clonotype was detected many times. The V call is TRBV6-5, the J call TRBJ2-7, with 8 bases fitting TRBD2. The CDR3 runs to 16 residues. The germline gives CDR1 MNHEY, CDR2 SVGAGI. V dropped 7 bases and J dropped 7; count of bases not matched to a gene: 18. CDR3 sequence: CASTGRGQGMSWEQYF. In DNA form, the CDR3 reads TGTGCCAGCACCGGGAGGGGCCAGGGGATGTCTTGGGAGCAGTACTTC.

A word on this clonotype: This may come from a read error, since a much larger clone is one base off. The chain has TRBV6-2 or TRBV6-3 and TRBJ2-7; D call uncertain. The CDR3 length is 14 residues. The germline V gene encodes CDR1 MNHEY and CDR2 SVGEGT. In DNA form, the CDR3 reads TGTACCAGCAGTTCCCTGGGTACTACCTACGAGCAGTACTTC. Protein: CTSSSLGTTYEQYF.

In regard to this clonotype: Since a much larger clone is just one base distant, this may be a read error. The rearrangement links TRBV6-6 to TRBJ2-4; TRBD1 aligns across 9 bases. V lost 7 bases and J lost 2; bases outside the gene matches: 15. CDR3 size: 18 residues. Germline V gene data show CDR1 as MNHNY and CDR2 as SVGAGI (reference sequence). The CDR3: CASTPRLGQGLTKNIQYF. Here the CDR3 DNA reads TGTGCCAGCACCCCCCGACTGGGACAGGGTTTAACCAAAAACATTCAGTACTTC.

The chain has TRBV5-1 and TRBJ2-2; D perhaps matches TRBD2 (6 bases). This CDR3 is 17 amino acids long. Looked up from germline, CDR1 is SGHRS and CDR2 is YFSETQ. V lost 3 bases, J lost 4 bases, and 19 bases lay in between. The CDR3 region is CASSSIIAVAVTGELFF. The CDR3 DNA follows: TGCGCCAGCAGCTCCATTATAGCGGTGGCGGTCACCGGGGAGCTGTTTTTT.

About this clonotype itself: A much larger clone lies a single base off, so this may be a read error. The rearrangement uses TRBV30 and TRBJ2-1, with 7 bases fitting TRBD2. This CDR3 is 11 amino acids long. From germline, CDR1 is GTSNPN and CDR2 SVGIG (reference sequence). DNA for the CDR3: TGTGTCTGGAGTTGGCGGGGGGAGCAGTTCTTC. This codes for CVWSWRGEQFF.

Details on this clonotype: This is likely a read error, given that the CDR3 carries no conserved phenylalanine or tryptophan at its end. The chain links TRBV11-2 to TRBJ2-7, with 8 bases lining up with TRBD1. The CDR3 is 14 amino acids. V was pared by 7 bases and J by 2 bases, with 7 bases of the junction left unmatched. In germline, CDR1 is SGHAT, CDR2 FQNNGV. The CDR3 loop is CASNPPQGAYEQYL. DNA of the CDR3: TGTGCCAGCAACCCACCACAGGGGGCCTACGAGCAGTACCTC.

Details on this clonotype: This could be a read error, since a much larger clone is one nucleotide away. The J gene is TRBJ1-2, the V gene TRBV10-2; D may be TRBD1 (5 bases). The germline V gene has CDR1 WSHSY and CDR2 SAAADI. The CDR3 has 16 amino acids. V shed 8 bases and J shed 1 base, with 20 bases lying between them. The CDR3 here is CASCLLQGVGNYGYTF. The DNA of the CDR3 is TGCGCCAGCTGTTTACTTCAGGGTGTAGGTAACTATGGCTACACCTTC.

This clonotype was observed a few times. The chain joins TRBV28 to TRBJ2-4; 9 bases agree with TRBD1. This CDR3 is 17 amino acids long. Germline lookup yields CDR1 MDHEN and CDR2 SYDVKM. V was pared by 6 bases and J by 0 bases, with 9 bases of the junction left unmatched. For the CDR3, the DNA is TGTGCCAGCAGAACCGGGACAGGGATTGTAGCCAAAAACATTCAGTACTTC. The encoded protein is CASRTGTGIVAKNIQYF. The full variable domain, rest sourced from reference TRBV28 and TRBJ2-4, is DVKVTQSSRYLVKRTGEKVFLECVQDMDHENMFWYRQDPGLGLRLIYFSYDVKMKEKGDIPEGYSVSREKKERFSLILESASTNQTSMYLCASRTGTGIVAKNIQYFGAGTRLSVL.

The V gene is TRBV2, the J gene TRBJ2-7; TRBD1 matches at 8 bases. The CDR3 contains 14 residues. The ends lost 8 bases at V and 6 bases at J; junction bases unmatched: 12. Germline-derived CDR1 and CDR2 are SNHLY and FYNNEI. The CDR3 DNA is TGTGCCAGCGGTGCTGACCAGGGGGCTCGCGAGCAGTACTTC. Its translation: CASGADQGAREQYF.

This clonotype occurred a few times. The CDR3 reads CASSQRAGANTGELFF. CDR3 coding DNA: TGCGCCAGCAGCCAGCGAGCGGGAGCGAACACCGGGGAGCTGTTTTTT. The chain couples TRBV4-1 to TRBJ2-2; the match to TRBD2 covers 8 bases. The CDR3 loop spans 16 amino acids. Germline loops: CDR1 MGHRA, CDR2 YSYEKL. After removal of 3 bases from V and 0 bases from J, the junction contained 3 bases not matched to a gene.